These T cell receptor beta chains were read from a single sample in a study of human T cells and chemical hapten exposure. From the RACE reads, TCRdb called clonotypes with MiXCR, one entry per CDR3 protein. The sample lists around 110,000 distinct CDR3 sequences, about 12% occurring once. This specimen consisted of whole blood, obtained in connection with sensitization to the hapten diphenylcyclopropenone (DPC). The receptors were sampled from a woman aged 45-60 years with alopecia areata. Some clones in this sample may be carry-over from other donors' samples. Each CDR3 is given with its conserved first and last residue. D genes are given only for firm matches. Rows may omit the clone size; those that give it use once, few, many or a size class.

-,TRBV6-6,11,-,TRBJ2-1,TGTGCCAGCACCCTTGGGAATGAGCAGTTCTTC,CASTLGNEQFF
-,TRBV18,16,TRBD1,TRBJ1-5,TGTGCCAGCTCACCACCGGGACAGGACAACAATCAGCCCCAGCATTTT,CASSPPGQDNNQPQHF
many,TRBV12-3/TRBV12-4,15,-,TRBJ1-1,TGTGCCAGCAGTTTCTCCGTCCTGCGCGACACTGAAGCTTTCTTT,CASSFSVLRDTEAFF
many,TRBV3-1,15,TRBD1,TRBJ2-7,TGTGCCAGCAGCCAAGGTGGGACAGGAGCCTCCGGGCAGTACTTC,CASSQGGTGASGQYF
-,TRBV28,17,TRBD2,TRBJ2-7,TGTGCCAGCAGTCTTCCTCGATCCGGACTAGCCGACTACGAGCAGTACTTC,CASSLPRSGLADYEQYF
few,TRBV6-5,15,-,TRBJ1-6,TGTGCCAGCACTAGAACAGGGCCCTATAATTCACCCCTCCACTTT,CASTRTGPYNSPLHF
-,TRBV11-2,15,TRBD2,TRBJ2-2,TGTGCCAGCAGTCCAGCGGGAGTGAGCACCGGGGAGCTGTTTTTT,CASSPAGVSTGELFF
few,TRBV18,15,-,TRBJ2-6,TGTGCCAGCTCACCAGGGGGGCCTGGGGCCAACGTCCTGACTTTC,CASSPGGPGANVLTF
few,TRBV28,13,-,TRBJ2-7,TGTGCCAGCAGTTTACCCCCGACCTACGAGCAGTACTTC,CASSLPPTYEQYF
-,TRBV29-1,14,-,TRBJ2-2,TGCAGCGTTTCCCAACCGACGAACACCGGGGAGCTGTTTTTT,CSVSQPTNTGELFF
many,TRBV18,13,-,TRBJ2-2,TGTGCCAGCTCACCGAGCGAGGGCGGGGAGCTGTTTTTT,CASSPSEGGELFF
few,TRBV7-9,13,-,TRBJ1-5,TGTGCCAGCAGCCCCGGGGCAGAGCAGCCCCAGCATTTT,CASSPGAEQPQHF
many,TRBV7-2,19,TRBD2,TRBJ2-2,TGTGCCAGCAGCTTAGCGTTACTAGCGGGAGCCGCGGGCACCGGGGAGCTGTTTTTT,CASSLALLAGAAGTGELFF
few,TRBV5-1,15,-,TRBJ2-2,TGCGCCAGCAGCTCGCACGTTCAGGGGACCGGGGAGCTGTTTTTT,CASSSHVQGTGELFF
-,TRBV7-9,14,-,TRBJ1-3,TGTGCCAGCAGCTTAGTCACTACAGGAAACACCATATATTTT,CASSLVTTGNTIYF
many,TRBV7-2,16,-,TRBJ2-7,TGTGCCAGCAGCCACAATGCGGGGCGGAACTCCTACGAGCAGTACTTC,CASSHNAGRNSYEQYF
many,TRBV5-1,16,TRBD2,TRBJ2-5,TGCGCCAGCAGCCGCGGGGCTAGCGGGAGTCGAGAGACCCAGTACTTC,CASSRGASGSRETQYF
few,TRBV7-9,14,-,TRBJ2-1,TGTGCCAGCAGCTTAGTCATCCGGGTCGATGAGCAGTTCTTC,CASSLVIRVDEQFF
few,TRBV5-4,15,-,TRBJ2-7,TGTGCCACCCGGATTCAAAGGGGCATCTCCTACGAGCAGTACTTC,CATRIQRGISYEQYF
-,TRBV27,16,TRBD1,TRBJ1-2,TGTGCCAGCATCCTAAACAGGGGGCCTTCCGACTATGGCTACACCTTC,CASILNRGPSDYGYTF
-,TRBV29-1,13,-,TRBJ1-5,TGCAGCGTTGCCCGGGACAACAATCAGCCCCAGCATTTT,CSVARDNNQPQHF
-,TRBV27,15,TRBD1,TRBJ2-7,TGTGCCAGCAGTCCTCGGACAGGGGTTGGTCACGAGCAGTACTTC,CASSPRTGVGHEQYF
-,TRBV7-9,13,-,TRBJ2-1,TGTGCCAGAGGAGGGAGCTCCTACAATGAGCAGTTCTTC,CARGGSSYNEQFF
-,TRBV6-1,15,TRBD1,TRBJ2-7,TGTGCCAGCAGCGAAGACAGGGTGATTTCCGGCGAGCAGTACTTC,CASSEDRVISGEQYF
-,TRBV28,11,-,TRBJ2-7,TGTGCCAGCAGTTCAGGGGAGACGAGAGACTTC,CASSSGETRDF
many,TRBV28,13,-,TRBJ1-1,TGTGCCAGCAGTTTGCTCAAATACACTGAAGCTTTCTTT,CASSLLKYTEAFF
few,TRBV6-5,14,-,TRBJ1-2,TGTGCCAGCAGTTACGGGCCTCAACTCTATGGCTACACCTTC,CASSYGPQLYGYTF